The rows below give T cell receptor beta chains drawn from one sample of a study of T-cell reconstitution after alpha-beta-depleted transplantation in children. TCRdb reprocessed the PCR reads with MiXCR, giving one entry per CDR3 protein. In the table there are just over 350,000 distinct CDR3 sequences, about 14% of which are singletons. This material consisted of PBMCs, taken from the stem cell graft. All receptors come from a human donor who donated a stem cell graft to a child with Fanconi anemia. Each CDR3 is given with its conserved first and last residue. D genes are given only for firm matches. The size entry is marked missing in some rows and otherwise reads once, few, many or a size class.

V	J	D	size	CDR3	DNA
TRBV13	TRBJ2-4	NA	NA	CASSRAGSSKSENIQYF	TGTGCCAGCAGCAGGGCAGGGTCGTCGAAGTCCGAAAACATTCAGTACTTC
TRBV6-6	TRBJ2-2	NA	many	CASSYAGELFF	TGTGCCAGCAGTTACGCCGGGGAGCTGTTTTTT
TRBV3-1	TRBJ2-5	TRBD2	NA	CASSPTAGLASVQETQYF	TGTGCCAGCAGCCCAACTGCAGGACTAGCTTCCGTACAAGAGACCCAGTACTTC
TRBV7-9	TRBJ1-1	NA	many	CASSPIQGGWTEAFF	TGTGCCAGCAGCCCAATACAGGGAGGTTGGACTGAAGCTTTCTTT
TRBV29-1	TRBJ2-7	TRBD2	NA	CSVEGGGYEQYF	TGCAGCGTTGAGGGGGGGGGGTACGAGCAGTACTTC
TRBV2	TRBJ2-2	NA	few	CASSATQSTGELFF	TGTGCCAGCAGTGCGACACAGAGCACCGGGGAGCTGTTTTTT
TRBV15	TRBJ2-3	NA	few	CATSSLTSTDTQYF	TGTGCCACCAGCAGCCTCACGAGCACAGATACGCAGTATTTT
TRBV28	TRBJ1-5	NA	few	CASSWVGERQPQHF	TGTGCCAGCAGTTGGGTAGGGGAAAGACAGCCCCAGCATTTT
TRBV7-6	TRBJ2-2	NA	few	CASSLEPASSVGELFF	TGTGCCAGCAGCTTAGAACCGGCTAGCTCGGTAGGGGAGCTGTTTTTT
TRBV20-1	TRBJ2-5	NA	few	CSATGPHQETQYF	TGCAGTGCTACGGGACCCCACCAAGAGACCCAGTACTTC
TRBV4-3	TRBJ2-3	NA	few	CASSQDQGGDSTDTQYF	TGCGCCAGCAGCCAAGATCAGGGCGGGGATAGCACAGATACGCAGTATTTT
TRBV7-2	TRBJ1-1	NA	NA	CASSLVVGSMNTEAFF	TGTGCCAGCAGCTTAGTGGTGGGTAGCATGAACACTGAAGCTTTCTTT
TRBV4-3	TRBJ2-7	NA	NA	CASSQDLGESFYEQYF	TGCGCCAGCAGCCAAGATTTGGGGGAGAGTTTCTACGAGCAGTACTTC
TRBV2	TRBJ2-3	NA	few	CASRSLSSTDTQYF	TGTGCCAGCAGGAGTCTCTCTAGCACAGATACGCAGTATTTT
TRBV12-3/TRBV12-4	TRBJ2-1	NA	many	CASSSGLGTLNNEQFF	TGTGCCAGCAGTTCCGGCCTTGGGACACTAAACAATGAGCAGTTCTTC
TRBV12-3/TRBV12-4	TRBJ1-1	TRBD1	NA	CASRTLDRGVTEAFF	TGTGCCAGCAGGACCCTCGACAGGGGGGTAACTGAAGCTTTCTTT
TRBV9	TRBJ2-5	TRBD1	many	CASSPRTGTETQYF	TGTGCCAGCAGCCCCCGGACAGGGACGGAGACCCAGTACTTC
TRBV5-1	TRBJ1-6	TRBD1	NA	CASSVTGNLGTPLHF	TGCGCCAGCAGCGTGACAGGGAACCTCGGGACACCCCTCCACTTT
TRBV2	TRBJ1-2	NA	few	CASTPGPNYGYTF	TGTGCCAGCACTCCTGGGCCAAACTATGGCTACACCTTC
TRBV29-1	TRBJ2-3	NA	many	CSVDQGADTQYF	TGCAGCGTTGACCAGGGAGCAGATACGCAGTATTTT
TRBV28	TRBJ2-6	NA	few	CASSELGGFALSGANVLTF	TGTGCCAGCAGTGAGTTGGGGGGATTCGCCCTCTCTGGGGCCAACGTCCTGACTTTC
TRBV20-1	TRBJ2-7	NA	many	CSARDRTEQYF	TGCAGTGCTCGTGATAGGACCGAGCAGTACTTC
TRBV20-1	TRBJ1-1	TRBD1	NA	CSAAIQHRGLTEAFF	TGCAGTGCCGCGATACAACACAGGGGCTTAACTGAAGCTTTCTTT